This T cell receptor (beta chain) is from a study of PD-L1 blockade in urothelial cancer (dated by TCRdb to about 2017). Study-level background: All patients started therapy in the mid-2010s and received atezolizumab 1,200 mg intravenously every 3 weeks. About 85% of the roughly 30 patients were males with bladder-origin urothelial cancer, and about 60% of the roughly 29 reported a prior smoking history. Patients had an ECOG performance status of 0 or 1 and had received between 0 and 3 prior chemotherapy regimens. Tumor samples gave a median of about 1,400 T cells and about a thousand unique TCRs, with a median clonality of about 0.095 and T cell proportion of around 0.1. An exploratory multi-omic analysis was conducted of the somatic, immune and clinical correlates of response to PD-L1 blockade with atezolizumab in urothelial cancer. Pretreatment tumor samples, along with matched peripheral blood serially collected before and after atezolizumab treatment, were subjected to TCR sequencing. Durable clinical benefit was defined as a progression-free survival longer than 6 months, and TCR features were additionally tested against progression-free survival and overall survival. In the same patients, whole exome sequencing and RNA sequencing of pretreatment tumors were performed in addition to TCR sequencing. Durable clinical benefit was achieved by nine patients and was not achieved by 20 patients. Pretreatment blood TCR-seq was available for about 28 patients, at least one posttreatment blood collection was obtained for approximately 24 patients, and tumor TCR-seq was available for approximately 24 patients. Five patients were excluded from tumor TCR analyses because tumors from two patients failed quality control and tumor was unavailable for three patients. Paper-wide results and their limitations: Because of the small sample size (n of about 30) and the many exploratory analyses performed, the results are intended to be regarded as hypothesis-generating. The proportion of tumor-infiltrating T lymphocytes was higher in patients with durable benefit (n ≈ 25, Mann-Whitney p = 0.047). The tumor samples were FFPE and were not collected immediately before treatment, and because only one sample per patient was used, heterogeneity may have been missed. Among patients with durable benefit, tumor-associated TCR clones showed greater expansion in peripheral blood 3 weeks after treatment started (n = 22, p = 0.022).

The CDR3 sequence holds 14 residues, the cysteine and phenylalanine included. The retained sequence is limited to the CDR3, 42 bases, with the frame set at the first base. Trimmed from V: 6 bases; trimmed from J: 4 bases; junction bases lacking a gene match: 7. CDR1 and CDR2, looked up from the germline V gene, are SNHLY and FYNNEI. Synthetic TCR analog templates were spiked into each PCR to estimate absolute template abundance from read counts. For FFPE tumors, housekeeping genes were amplified and quantified to estimate usable DNA and compute T cell fraction. The immunoSEQ assay used bias-controlled V and J gene primers to amplify TCRbeta CDR3 regions from genomic DNA. Rearranged TCRbeta segments were sequenced at approximately 20X coverage. The study's own analysis went as follows. Sequencing errors were corrected by clustering and CDR3s were annotated against IMGT to assign V, D and J genes. Out-of-frame and stop-codon sequences were excluded, and only productive TCRbeta rearrangements were used in downstream analyses. Clonality was computed as one minus Shannon entropy normalized by the log of the number of unique productive sequences. Clones differing between time points or between blood and tumor were identified by Fisher's exact test with Benjamini-Hochberg correction at adjusted p below 0.01. In TCRdb, the immuneACCESS table is reduced to in-frame sequences with V and J assigned. These tables do not hold every clone; where another copy was compared, an unresolved V gene accounts for under half, and the others remain unexplained. V, J and clone size were drawn from that table, and D and trimming were deduced from the DNA. For this sample there are about 35,000 clones; more than 35% appear just once. Around 10% of the sample is taken by the ten largest.

The label giving this sample's time point can be read as: pretreatment tumor sample. The cohort comprised about 30 patients with locally advanced or metastatic urothelial carcinoma treated at Memorial Sloan Kettering on a trial protocol. Every piece of tumor tissue used for sequencing was obtained before atezolizumab dosing. The Qiagen DNeasy Blood extraction kit was used to purify genomic DNA from total PBMCs and from tumor samples. This clone was observed at least ten times. Its antigen remains undetermined. Base qualities are not provided; no much larger clone lies one nucleotide away. The receptor was derived from a man aged 55 to 70 with urothelial cancer. The V and J segments used are TRBV2 and TRBJ2-3, with 7 bases in between that match TRBD1. The sequenced sample was tumor tissue, obtained before atezolizumab (anti-PD-L1) treatment. CDR3 region: CASSRGGSPDTQYF. The base sequence is TGTGCCAGCAGCCGAGGGGGCAGCCCAGATACGCAGTATTTT.